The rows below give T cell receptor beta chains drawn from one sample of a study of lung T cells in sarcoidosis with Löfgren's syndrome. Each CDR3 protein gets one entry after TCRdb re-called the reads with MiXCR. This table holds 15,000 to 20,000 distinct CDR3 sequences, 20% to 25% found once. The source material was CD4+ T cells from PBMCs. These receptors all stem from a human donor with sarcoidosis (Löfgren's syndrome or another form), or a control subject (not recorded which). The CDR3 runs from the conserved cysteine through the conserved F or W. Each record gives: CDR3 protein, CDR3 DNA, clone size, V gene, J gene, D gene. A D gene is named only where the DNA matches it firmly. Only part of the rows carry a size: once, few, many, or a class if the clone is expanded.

CDR3: CACSSFGATGTQYF; DNA: TGTGCCTGCAGCTCGTTCGGCGCTACAGGTACGCAGTATTTT; size: .; V: TRBV7-2; J: TRBJ2-3; D: .
CDR3: CASSRDEGEETQYF; DNA: TGTGCCAGCAGTCGCGATGAGGGAGAGGAGACCCAGTACTTC; size: few; V: TRBV6-1; J: TRBJ2-5; D: .
CDR3: CASSLVPGLLTDTQYF; DNA: TGTGCCAGCAGCCTAGTCCCGGGACTTCTCACAGATACGCAGTATTTT; size: few; V: TRBV5-5; J: TRBJ2-3; D: .
CDR3: CASSLGTDRPDF; DNA: TGCGCCAGCAGCTTGGGAACGGACAGGCCGGATTTT; size: many; V: TRBV5-1; J: TRBJ2-2; D: TRBD1
CDR3: CASGTGGVSGANVLTF; DNA: TGTGCCAGCGGAACAGGGGGAGTTTCTGGGGCCAACGTCCTGACTTTC; size: many; V: TRBV12-3/TRBV12-4; J: TRBJ2-6; D: TRBD1
CDR3: CSARAPWTSGRSDTQYF; DNA: TGCAGTGCTAGAGCACCTTGGACTAGCGGGAGATCAGATACGCAGTATTTT; size: medium-sized; V: TRBV20-1; J: TRBJ2-3; D: TRBD2
CDR3: CASSHNLAFNEQFF; DNA: TGTGCCAGCAGTCACAACCTAGCTTTCAATGAGCAGTTCTTC; size: medium-sized; V: TRBV6-1; J: TRBJ2-1; D: .
CDR3: CAGSPGEQSYEQYF; DNA: TGTGCCGGCTCTCCCGGGGAGCAGTCCTACGAGCAGTACTTC; size: many; V: TRBV2; J: TRBJ2-7; D: .
CDR3: CASSPSWGVGTQYF; DNA: TGTGCCAGCAGCCCAAGCTGGGGCGTAGGGACCCAGTACTTC; size: many; V: TRBV7-9; J: TRBJ2-5; D: .
CDR3: CASIGAGNYEQYF; DNA: TGTGCCAGCATCGGAGCGGGAAACTACGAGCAGTACTTC; size: medium-sized; V: TRBV28; J: TRBJ2-7; D: TRBD2
CDR3: CASRASGAPLHF; DNA: TGTGCCAGTAGGGCCTCAGGTGCACCCCTCCACTTT; size: medium-sized; V: TRBV7-2; J: TRBJ1-6; D: .
CDR3: CASSSGSENIQYF; DNA: TGCGCCAGCAGCTCGGGGTCGGAAAACATTCAGTACTTC; size: many; V: TRBV5-1; J: TRBJ2-4; D: .
CDR3: CASSENGFKIGYTF; DNA: TGTGCCAGCAGTGAAAACGGATTCAAAATAGGCTACACCTTC; size: medium-sized; V: TRBV6-1; J: TRBJ1-2; D: .
CDR3: CASSQVSPRNTGELFF; DNA: TGTGCCAGCAGCCAAGTTTCCCCTAGAAACACCGGGGAGCTGTTTTTT; size: few; V: TRBV3-1; J: TRBJ2-2; D: .
CDR3: CASSTYRGGETQYF; DNA: TGTGCCAGCAGTACTTACAGGGGCGGAGAGACCCAGTACTTC; size: many; V: TRBV12-3/TRBV12-4; J: TRBJ2-5; D: TRBD1
CDR3: CSATIFGGTDTQYF; DNA: TGCAGTGCCACCATATTCGGGGGCACAGATACGCAGTATTTT; size: many; V: TRBV20-1; J: TRBJ2-3; D: .
CDR3: CSASKGSRSYEQYF; DNA: TGCAGTGCTAGTAAGGGGAGCCGTTCCTACGAGCAGTACTTC; size: medium-sized; V: TRBV20-1; J: TRBJ2-7; D: .
CDR3: CSVVGGASGHTDTQYF; DNA: TGCAGCGTTGTTGGCGGGGCTAGCGGACACACAGATACGCAGTATTTT; size: few; V: TRBV29-1; J: TRBJ2-3; D: TRBD2
CDR3: CASGKVVTNEQFF; DNA: TGTGCCAGCGGTAAGGTTGTGACGAATGAGCAGTTCTTC; size: many; V: TRBV2; J: TRBJ2-1; D: .
CDR3: CSAAQGENTEAFF; DNA: TGCAGCGCCGCACAGGGGGAGAACACTGAAGCTTTCTTT; size: many; V: TRBV29-1; J: TRBJ1-1; D: TRBD1
CDR3: CASSLDGRGTEAFF; DNA: TGTGCCAGCAGCTTAGACGGACGTGGCACTGAAGCTTTCTTT; size: many; V: TRBV7-2; J: TRBJ1-1; D: .
CDR3: CASKRAPGPWEAFF; DNA: TGTGCCAGCAAGAGGGCCCCGGGGCCGTGGGAAGCTTTCTTT; size: many; V: TRBV12-3/TRBV12-4; J: TRBJ1-1; D: .
CDR3: CASSFSGYEPYF; DNA: TGTGCCAGCAGCTTCAGCGGATACGAGCCGTACTTC; size: once; V: TRBV5-6; J: TRBJ2-7; D: .
CDR3: CASSPETDTQYF; DNA: TGTGCCAGCAGTCCAGAAACCGATACGCAGTATTTT; size: .; V: TRBV12-3/TRBV12-4; J: TRBJ2-3; D: .
CDR3: CSAERTGGKTQYF; DNA: TGCAGCGCTGAAAGGACCGGGGGGAAGACCCAGTACTTC; size: once; V: TRBV29-1; J: TRBJ2-5; D: TRBD2
CDR3: CASSQHSRAGTGANVLTF; DNA: TGTGCCAGCAGCCAACACTCCAGGGCGGGGACTGGGGCCAACGTCCTGACTTTC; size: many; V: TRBV4-2; J: TRBJ2-6; D: .
CDR3: CASSATGYNSPLHF; DNA: TGTGCCAGTAGTGCAACAGGTTATAATTCACCCCTCCACTTT; size: many; V: TRBV19; J: TRBJ1-6; D: .
CDR3: CASSPDVQSATNEKLFF; DNA: TGCGCCAGCAGCCCAGACGTCCAGTCGGCAACTAATGAAAAACTGTTTTTT; size: .; V: TRBV5-1; J: TRBJ1-4; D: .
CDR3: CASNLTSGGGTDTQYF; DNA: TGTGCCAGCAACCTTACTAGCGGGGGTGGCACAGATACGCAGTATTTT; size: few; V: TRBV7-3; J: TRBJ2-3; D: TRBD2
CDR3: CASSLARTAYNEQFF; DNA: TGTGCCAGCAGCTTGGCCAGGACGGCGTACAATGAGCAGTTCTTC; size: .; V: TRBV11-2; J: TRBJ2-1; D: .
CDR3: CSVEGGPEREHNTDTQYF; DNA: TGCAGCGTTGAAGGTGGGCCTGAAAGAGAGCATAACACAGATACGCAGTATTTT; size: .; V: TRBV29-1; J: TRBJ2-3; D: .
CDR3: CASRGQGYNGQFF; DNA: TGTGCTAGCAGGGGACAGGGTTACAATGGGCAGTTCTTC; size: .; V: TRBV6-5; J: TRBJ2-1; D: TRBD1
CDR3: CASSLDGRDRYGYTF; DNA: TGTGCCAGCAGCTTGGATGGCAGGGATCGCTATGGCTACACCTTC; size: many; V: TRBV5-4; J: TRBJ1-2; D: .
CDR3: CASRPRTGGNQPQHF; DNA: TGTGCCAGCCGTCCGCGAACAGGGGGCAATCAGCCCCAGCATTTT; size: few; V: TRBV12-3/TRBV12-4; J: TRBJ1-5; D: TRBD1
CDR3: CGAREGQAGNGGYTF; DNA: TGCGGTGCTAGAGAGGGCCAGGCAGGGAATGGTGGCTACACCTTC; size: .; V: TRBV20-1; J: TRBJ1-2; D: .
CDR3: CASSRPGNLETKFF; DNA: TGTGCCAGCAGTCGCCCGGGAAATTTAGAGACCAAGTTCTTC; size: .; V: TRBV27; J: TRBJ2-1; D: .
CDR3: CSGLRGLSYEQYF; DNA: TGCAGTGGACTGCGGGGGCTCTCCTACGAGCAGTACTTC; size: many; V: TRBV20-1; J: TRBJ2-7; D: .
CDR3: CASWGLAGRNEQFF; DNA: TGTGCCAGCTGGGGACTAGCGGGAAGAAATGAGCAGTTCTTC; size: many; V: TRBV27; J: TRBJ2-1; D: TRBD2
CDR3: CSPAGTSGGPDTQYF; DNA: TGCAGTCCCGCCGGGACTAGCGGGGGCCCAGATACGCAGTATTTT; size: medium-sized; V: TRBV20-1; J: TRBJ2-3; D: TRBD2
CDR3: CASMISGYNEQFF; DNA: TGTGCCAGTATGATTAGCGGCTACAATGAGCAGTTCTTC; size: .; V: TRBV19; J: TRBJ2-1; D: .
CDR3: CASSPGLLSGNTIYF; DNA: TGTGCCAGCAGCCCGGGGCTTTTATCTGGAAACACCATATATTTT; size: few; V: TRBV9; J: TRBJ1-3; D: .
CDR3: CASSFLRQSIDNYGYTF; DNA: TGTGCCAGCAGTTTCTTACGACAGTCTATCGATAACTATGGCTACACCTTC; size: .; V: TRBV28; J: TRBJ1-2; D: .
CDR3: CASSAKGVFSYEQYF; DNA: TGTGCCAGCAGTGCGAAAGGGGTCTTCTCCTACGAGCAGTACTTC; size: .; V: TRBV2; J: TRBJ2-7; D: .